Reported below is one TCR beta chain. Its antigen remains unidentified. The record originates from a study of CD8 T cells in ankylosing spondylitis. Study conclusions and caveats: The disease-linked clones had a CD8+ phenotype and low blood frequencies. A TCR beta motif made of several highly homologous variants seemed typical of ankylosing spondylitis blood.

Libraries for TCR beta were made by quantitative 5'-RACE with molecular barcodes. One entry per CDR3 protein results from TCRdb running MiXCR on the 5' RACE reads. The profile shows approximately 25,000 distinct CDR3 sequences, roughly a sixth of them singletons. The length of the CDR3 is 12 residues. Trimming took 7 bases from V and 6 from J; bases not matched to a gene: 5. Germline V lookup: CDR1 SQVTM, CDR2 ANQGSEA. The chain has TRBV29-1 and TRBJ2-1; 8 bases are shared with TRBD2. The TCR was taken from a male donor with ankylosing spondylitis or in good health (not recorded which). Sequences were obtained from blood. CDR3 bases: TGCAGCGGCAAAGGGACTAGCAATGAGCAGTTCTTC. Translating gives CSGKGTSNEQFF.